This TCR beta chain is drawn from a study of T cell changes during pregnancy in multiple sclerosis. The V gene's germline CDR1 is SGHRS and CDR2 YFSETQ. The CDR3 consists of 15 residues. Trimming removed 6 bases from V and 2 bases from J; junction bases left unmatched: 6. Here immunoSEQ multiplex PCR was the method, and the copy in TCRdb shows in-frame clones only, minus some. The profile shows tens of thousands of clones, 80% to 95% of them singletons. The receptor was derived from a female donor with multiple sclerosis, enrolled in a pregnancy study. The sample consisted of peripheral blood, taken after pregnancy. The chain couples TRBV5-1 to TRBJ2-1; TRBD2 matches 9 bases. The CDR3 protein is CASNEGGGAYNEQFF. The DNA for the CDR3 is TGCGCCAGCAATGAGGGCGGGGGGGCCTACAATGAGCAGTTCTTC.